The T cell receptor (beta chain) described here comes from a study of blood T cell repertoires in COVID-19. Overall study context: Acute and convalescent COVID-19 specimens originated in the United States, Italy and Spain. The analysed material was cDNA or gDNA that came from T cells, B-cell-depleted T cells, or PBMCs.

Trimming removed 5 bases from V and 7 bases from J, with 21 bases in between. The CDR3 extends over 15 amino acids. Germline values: CDR1 MNHEY, CDR2 SVGAGI. Seattle patients were enrolled during active infection and followed longitudinally. Per the original methods: Reference gene primer amplification gave nucleated cell count estimates. The repertoire was sequenced with immunoSEQ multiplex PCR; TCRdb's copy has only in-frame clones and lacks some. D and trimming were read from the DNA, whereas the V and J calls and clone size are those reported in that table. The sample carries under 250,000 clones, 70% to 90% recorded once.

The J gene is TRBJ2-7, the V gene TRBV6-5; D unclear. Sequencing was done on a sample of peripheral blood. The TCR was taken from a woman aged 25 to 39 with COVID-19, enrolled during active disease. The CDR3 nucleotides read TGTGCCAGCAGTCCTCGGGTCTTCGCAAACGGAGAGCAGTACTTC. Translation gives CASSPRVFANGEQYF.